This T cell receptor beta chain is drawn from a study of cytomegalovirus exposure and HLA in healthy donors (dated by TCRdb to 2016 to 2017). A note on the overall study: In an earlier analysis of approximately 640 of the donors, 276 Gb of sequence data and 90 million to 130 million unique TCR beta sequences from roughly 200 million T cells were reported. The number of typed donors differed by locus: about 629-640 for A, B, C, DRB1 and DQB1; roughly 510 for DQA1; fewer than 610 for DPA1; and around 450 for DPB1. An early release that covered about 640 HLA-typed donors contained around 300 gigabases of sequencing data and 70 million to 100 million unique TCR sequences. Rather than drawing on any new phenotypic data, the later analysis identified candidate immune exposures from TCR beta sequences and the way those sequences occurred across donors. A later genetic analysis used genome-wide SNP genotypes for about 55% of the 666 donors, treating that subset as a discovery cohort. The study aimed to test whether signatures of past pathogen exposure could be identified by cataloging public T cell receptors. Donor age, sex, ethnicity and CMV serostatus were compiled alongside the repertoire data. On average, about 240,000 unique TCR beta nucleotide sequences were sequenced per donor among a few hundred genotyped donors of the cohort, with 15% to 20% of those sequences being non-productive. The study combined high-throughput TCR immunosequencing, statistical association of individual TCRs with disease status, and machine learning to predict cytomegalovirus infection status. All discovery cohort repertoires had been generated on a single sequencing platform. A later analysis re-examined previously published TCR beta repertoires from roughly 720 donors and added high-resolution HLA genotyping to investigate patterns of TCR occurrence. Along with the approximately 670-subject first cohort, a separate validation cohort of more than 90 different subjects was used. Of the 300 to 450 genotyped donors, 81% fell in the genetic ancestry cluster associated with self-reported Caucasian donors. To decide whether each TCR beta V gene segment behaved as functional or pseudogenic, an earlier analysis of over 500 of the donors relied on high-throughput TCR beta sequencing. Five DR-DQ haplotypes were treated as single units for association and clustering because of strong linkage in the cohort. Using immunosequencing, the study profiled T cell repertoires from 640 or so subjects and related those repertoires to cytomegalovirus serostatus. HLA typing included class I and class II loci at four-digit resolution.

The cohort consisted of 670 or so healthy bone marrow donors. At the time of sampling, every cohort member was nominally healthy, though immune exposures that went unrecorded were likely present. The donor tested CMV seronegative, placing the donor among the roughly 340 seronegative members of the cohort. A peripheral blood sample was collected from each donor, and TCR beta sequencing was performed on peripheral blood mononuclear cells. Genomic DNA was extracted from the blood cell samples with the Qiagen DNeasy Blood Extraction Kit. Libraries were prepared through the immunoSEQ multiplex PCR assay. For the multiplex PCR, a mixture combining 60 forward primers for TCR Vbeta segments and 13 reverse primers for TCR Jbeta segments was used. The CDR3 region of rearranged TCR beta genes was amplified from genomic DNA by a multiplex PCR assay. The Illumina HiSeq System was used to sequence the amplified TCR beta libraries as 87-base-pair reads. The study's own analysis went as follows. A later analysis counted about 82 million unique TCR beta chains across the approximately 700 repertoires, and approximately 11 million of these chains were shared by at least two donors. A nearest-neighbor algorithm error-corrected the raw reads and collapsed the reads into unique sequences, merging closely related sequences to remove PCR and sequencing errors. CDR3 sequences were aligned to IMGT reference sequences to assign V, D and J gene segments. For a sequence to be retained, a match of at least six nucleotides was required to both a V gene segment and a J gene segment. A rearrangement counted as productive if the CDR3 had no stop codons and remained in frame with V and J, and every other rearrangement counted as non-productive. Following IMGT convention, CDR3 was defined as the stretch from the second conserved V-encoded cysteine to the conserved J-encoded phenylalanine. The earlier analysis of 500 to 750 of the donors excluded any sequence lacking an unambiguous match to a single V gene segment. An earlier analysis of about 600 of the donors called V segments functional above 56.7% productive rearrangements and segregating when the between-donor standard deviation exceeded 5%. A statistical classification framework was built for diagnosing cytomegalovirus status from the catalog of TCR beta chain sequences. V and J gene assignment, in a later analysis, came from comparing TCR nucleotide sequences with IMGT/GENE-DB human TR gene sequences. A later analysis assigned CDR3 sequences and most-parsimonious VDJ recombination scenarios with the TCRdist pipeline. In a later analysis, each TCR beta chain was defined by its CDR3 amino acid sequence together with its V-gene family, and reads without a unique V-gene family were excluded. As a way to deal with suspected cross-contamination and a sequencing artifact, a later analysis dropped 450 to 600 nucleotide sequences that were highly shared and had low generation probability. A later analysis calculated a clonal expansion index for each public chain from normalized within-repertoire ranks of inferred template counts. A later analysis computed generation probabilities with a VDJ recombination model fitted to out-of-frame rearrangements, and checked the results against IGoR. In a later analysis, hypergeometric tests were used to score TCR-TCR, TCR-HLA and TCR-CMV co-occurrence, with a repertoire-size bias correction applied to TCR pairs. To estimate false discovery rates, a later analysis permuted the HLA or CMV assignments 20 times. In a later analysis, co-occurring TCRs were grouped using DBSCAN, with TCRdist sequence similarity added in when clustering inside HLA-allele-positive subsets. Co-occurrence clustering excluded repertoires with fewer than 30,000 or more than 120,000 public chains, plus five with anomalous nucleotide sharing. What TCRdb holds here is the immuneACCESS table cut down to in-frame rearrangements. Part of the clones is not present; checked against another copy, under half of the missing clones reflect an unresolved V gene, and the others are unexplained. V and J calls and clone size are copied from that table; D and trimming were computed from the DNA. The sample table contains some 120,000 clones; only one count was recorded for more than 60% of them. Approximately 2.6% of the sample lies in the top ten.

Study-level results and caveats: Roughly 15 rarely observed V segments, including chromosome 9 orphons, were excluded from the earlier analysis of some 590 of the donors because counts were too low. In a later genetic analysis, a missense DCLRE1C variant was associated with V-gene and J-gene trimming of TCR beta chains, and the association was replicated in an independent cohort. According to the authors, the approach could potentially be generalized to other disease states and immunological phenotypes. Broadly in line with IMGT annotations, most TCR beta V segments showed up in productive rearrangements about 90% or about 30% of the time in an earlier analysis of 450 to 600 of the donors. In the study, around 150 TCR beta chains were listed as associated with cytomegalovirus. Strong co-occurrence of HLA alleles, especially DR and DQ, made assigning TCR associations to individual alleles difficult. In both the original and validation cohorts, the classifier was reported to diagnose cytomegalovirus status with high specificity and sensitivity. A few of the identified cytomegalovirus-associated TCR beta chains were confirmed in vitro to be specific for cytomegalovirus antigens. A further reported finding was that TCR beta sequences accurately predicted the HLA-A and HLA-B alleles for most subjects in the first cohort. A cluster of highly shared sequence variants was judged likely to be a technical artifact of the sequencing pipeline. Immune exposure information for the cohort was limited to CMV serostatus. This cohort had only TCR beta chains sequenced, and the lack of alpha or paired-chain data limited which features could be detected. Linkage disequilibrium might explain the correlated functional status among segregating V segments, but an unknown experimental factor could not be ruled out. Specific HLA alleles were associated with about 17,000 TCR beta sequences at a false discovery rate of 0.05 in a later analysis. HLA typing was unavailable for some donors at each locus, so association tests used only the typed subset. Most TCR sequences were seen in very few donors, while some public TCRs were found in many individuals. In a later analysis, several top co-occurrence clusters were reported to appear linked to parvovirus B19, influenza, CMV and Epstein-Barr virus. In a later analysis, HLA-associated TCR beta chains showed more clonal expansion and lower generation probabilities than non-associated chains that were equally common. Compared with the 666-donor mean, donors in an Asian-associated ancestry cluster had fewer N-insertions in productive TCRs, according to a later genetic analysis. Roughly uniform sequencing depth across donors was assumed in presence/absence analyses, although this assumption may not hold. In a later analysis, TCR association rates were found to vary across HLA loci, with the most associated TCRs seen for DRB1 alleles and the fewest for HLA-C alleles. The 87-base-pair reads could not distinguish some IMGT-functional V segments, including TRBV6-2 and TRBV6-3, so those segments were excluded. In a later analysis, most CMV-associated TCR beta chains were found to appear HLA-restricted, with HLA associations seemingly driven largely by CMV exposure.

In the case of this clone: It has no known antigen specificity. Base qualities are not at hand, and no much larger clone is one base apart.

The junction carries 10 bases between V and J, which are trimmed by 4 bases and 7 bases respectively. CDR1 MRHNA and CDR2 SNTAGT were looked up in the germline V gene. The CDR3 runs 13 residues from the cysteine to the phenylalanine. Only the CDR3 part of the read is kept: 39 bases, read in frame from the first base. The chain is assembled from TRBV6-4 and TRBJ2-2; the D gene is unclear. Sequencing was performed on PBMCs. This TCR was recovered from a female donor in good health and CMV-seronegative. At the DNA level, the sequence is TGTGCCAGCAGTGTAATAACGGGCGGGGAGCTGTTTTTT. Its coded protein is CASSVITGGELFF.